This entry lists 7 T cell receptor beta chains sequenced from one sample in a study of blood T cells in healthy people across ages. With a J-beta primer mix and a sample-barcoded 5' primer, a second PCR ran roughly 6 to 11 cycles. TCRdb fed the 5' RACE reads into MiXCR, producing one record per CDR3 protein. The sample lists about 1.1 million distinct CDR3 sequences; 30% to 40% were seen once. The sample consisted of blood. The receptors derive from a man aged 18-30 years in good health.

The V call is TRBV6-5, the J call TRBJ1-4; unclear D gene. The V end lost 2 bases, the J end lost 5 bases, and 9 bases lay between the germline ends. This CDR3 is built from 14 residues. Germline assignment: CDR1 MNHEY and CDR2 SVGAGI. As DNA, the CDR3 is TGTGCCAGCAGTTACGGGCAGCTCAATGAAAAACTGTTTTTT. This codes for CASSYGQLNEKLFF.

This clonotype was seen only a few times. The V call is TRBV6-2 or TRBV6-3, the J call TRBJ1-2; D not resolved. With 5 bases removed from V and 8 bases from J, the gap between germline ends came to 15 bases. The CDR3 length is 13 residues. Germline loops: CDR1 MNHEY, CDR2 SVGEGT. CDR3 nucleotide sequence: TGTGCCAGCAGTCAAGGATCTTCGGGAGGCTACACCTTC. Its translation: CASSQGSSGGYTF.

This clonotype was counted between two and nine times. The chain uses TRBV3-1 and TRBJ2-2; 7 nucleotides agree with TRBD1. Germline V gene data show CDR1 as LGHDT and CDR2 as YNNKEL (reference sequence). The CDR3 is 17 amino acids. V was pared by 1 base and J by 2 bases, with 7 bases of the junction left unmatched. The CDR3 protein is CASSQAGDRDNTGELFF. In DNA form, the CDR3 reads TGTGCCAGCAGCCAAGCTGGGGACAGAGACAACACCGGGGAGCTGTTTTTT.

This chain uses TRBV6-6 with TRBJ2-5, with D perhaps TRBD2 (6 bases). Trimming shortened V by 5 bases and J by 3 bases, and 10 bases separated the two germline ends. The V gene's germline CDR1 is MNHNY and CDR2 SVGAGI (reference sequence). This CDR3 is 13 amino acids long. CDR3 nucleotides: TGTGCCAGCAGTGGGGGGAAAAAAGAGACCCAGTACTTC. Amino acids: CASSGGKKETQYF.

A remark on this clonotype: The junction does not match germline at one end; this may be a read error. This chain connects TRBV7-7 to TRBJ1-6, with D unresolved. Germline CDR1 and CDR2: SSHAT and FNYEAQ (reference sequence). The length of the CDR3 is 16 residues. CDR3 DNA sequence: TGTGCCAGCAGCCGGTTATCGGGCACATACAATTCACCCCCCCACTTT. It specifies CASSRLSGTYNSPPHF.

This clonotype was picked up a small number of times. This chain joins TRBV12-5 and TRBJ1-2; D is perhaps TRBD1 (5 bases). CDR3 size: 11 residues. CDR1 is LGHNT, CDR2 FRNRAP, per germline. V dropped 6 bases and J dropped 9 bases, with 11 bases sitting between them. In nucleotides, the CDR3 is TGTGCTAGTGGACCTCAGGGTAGCTACACCTTC. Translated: CASGPQGSYTF.

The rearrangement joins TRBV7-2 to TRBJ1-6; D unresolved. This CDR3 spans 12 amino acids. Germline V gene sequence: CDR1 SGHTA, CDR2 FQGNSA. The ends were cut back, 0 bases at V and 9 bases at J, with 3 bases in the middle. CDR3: CASSLARSPLHF. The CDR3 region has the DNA TGTGCCAGCAGCTTAGCCCGTTCACCCCTCCACTTT.